This T cell receptor beta chain was documented in a study of cytomegalovirus exposure and HLA in healthy donors. CDR1 KGHSH and CDR2 LQKENI come from the germline V gene. Trimming removed 2 bases at V and 6 bases at J, with 14 bases between. CDR3 length: 16 amino acids. The study sampled nominally healthy donors, though unrecorded immune exposures were likely. With 60 Vbeta and 13 Jbeta primers, the PCR was carried out. Repertoires were generated with immunoSEQ multiplex PCR, while TCRdb's copy carries only in-frame clones and drops some. Of 100,000 or so clones detected, about 81% appear once; the ten largest clones hold about 10%. The study's findings and limits: Common viral pathogens were later found to be apparently linked to several of the most significant clusters. Apart from CMV serostatus, no immune exposure information was available.

Turning to this clone: No antigen is known for it.

The sequence was obtained from a man between 45 and 60 years old in good health and CMV-seronegative. This chain uses TRBV18 with TRBJ1-6; D gene uncertain. The material sequenced was PBMCs. CDR3 protein: CASSPGSGFSNSPLHF. CDR3 DNA sequence: TGTGCCAGCTCACCAGGGTCGGGTTTCAGTAATTCACCCCTCCACTTT.